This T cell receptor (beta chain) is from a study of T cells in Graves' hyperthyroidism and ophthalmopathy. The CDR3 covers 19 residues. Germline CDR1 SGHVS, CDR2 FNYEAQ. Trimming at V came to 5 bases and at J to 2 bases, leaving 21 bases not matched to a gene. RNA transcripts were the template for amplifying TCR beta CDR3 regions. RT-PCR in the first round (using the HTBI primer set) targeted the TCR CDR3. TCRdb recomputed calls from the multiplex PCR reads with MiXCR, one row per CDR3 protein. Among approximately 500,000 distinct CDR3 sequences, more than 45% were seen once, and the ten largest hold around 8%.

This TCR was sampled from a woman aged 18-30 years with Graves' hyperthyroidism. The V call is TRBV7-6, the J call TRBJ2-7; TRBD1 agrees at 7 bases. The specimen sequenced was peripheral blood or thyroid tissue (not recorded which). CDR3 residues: CASSPNPRTGLRSPYEQYF. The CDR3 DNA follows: TGTGCCAGCAGCCCAAACCCCAGGACAGGCCTCCGGAGCCCCTACGAGCAGTACTTC.